This TCR beta chain was documented in a study of blood T cell repertoires in COVID-19. Study-wide background: Some COVID-19 samples were acute and others convalescent; all came from the United States, Italy and Spain. Nucleic acid was either cDNA or gDNA, and it came from T cells, B-cell-depleted T cells, or PBMCs.

The Seattle patients joined while their infection was active and were tracked longitudinally afterward. In the original analysis: Reference gene primers were amplified, and this amplification served to estimate nucleated cell counts. Assay: immunoSEQ multiplex PCR; the TCRdb copy retains only in-frame clones and omits some. V, J and clone size reflect that table, while D and trimming were determined from the DNA. This table holds tens of thousands of clones, 83% found once. The germline gives CDR1 SGHTA, CDR2 FQGNSA. The CDR3 consists of 13 residues. Trimming at V came to 6 bases and at J to 6 bases, leaving 6 bases not matched to a gene.

Sequencing input: peripheral blood. The clonotype was recovered from a middle-aged man with COVID-19, enrolled during active disease. The rearrangement joins TRBV7-2 to TRBJ2-7; 9 bases agree with TRBD1. The CDR3 bases are TGTGCCAGCAGACAGACAGGGGGGGGCGAGCAGTACTTC. Amino acid sequence: CASRQTGGGEQYF.